These T cell receptor beta chains were read from a single sample in a study of blood T cell repertoires in COVID-19. Data came from immunoSEQ multiplex PCR; TCRdb stores just in-frame clones and leaves some out. The sample records 90,000 to 100,000 clones, approximately 82% being singletons. The sample was peripheral blood. These receptors all stem from a man between 60 and 70 years old with acute or convalescent COVID-19. The CDR3 runs from the conserved cysteine through the conserved F or W. The order of the fields is J gene, D gene, clone size, V gene, CDR3 DNA, CDR3 protein. D genes are given only for firm matches. Clone size is given for some rows only: seen once, a few or many times, or a class if the clone is expanded.

j_gene: TRBJ1-5; d_gene: NA; abundance: few; v_gene: TRBV19; CDR3nt: TGTGCCAGTAGTTTTCAGGTGAATAGCAATCAGCCCCAGCATTTT; CDR3aa: CASSFQVNSNQPQHF
j_gene: TRBJ1-5; d_gene: TRBD1; abundance: NA; v_gene: TRBV6-2/TRBV6-3; CDR3nt: TGTGCCAGCAGTTACTCACCGGGACAGGGGGCGAATTTT; CDR3aa: CASSYSPGQGANF
j_gene: TRBJ2-5; d_gene: TRBD2; abundance: once; v_gene: TRBV6-5; CDR3nt: TGTGCCAGCGGGGGACTAGCTGGTGAGACCCAGTACTTC; CDR3aa: CASGGLAGETQYF
j_gene: TRBJ1-1; d_gene: NA; abundance: NA; v_gene: TRBV30; CDR3nt: TGTGCCTGGAGTCCGCGGGAGAACACTGAAGCTTTCTTT; CDR3aa: CAWSPRENTEAFF
j_gene: TRBJ1-1; d_gene: TRBD1; abundance: NA; v_gene: TRBV10-3; CDR3nt: TGTGCCATCAGCCCGACAGGGATGAACACTGAAGCTTTCTTT; CDR3aa: CAISPTGMNTEAFF
j_gene: TRBJ2-1; d_gene: NA; abundance: NA; v_gene: TRBV28; CDR3nt: TGTGCCAGCAGTTTTTCTGGGCTCTGGGTGTCGTACAATGAGCAGTTCTTC; CDR3aa: CASSFSGLWVSYNEQFF
j_gene: TRBJ2-3; d_gene: NA; abundance: NA; v_gene: TRBV7-3; CDR3nt: TGTGCCAGCAGCTTAAGGGGGATTACGGGGGTAGATACGCAGTATTTT; CDR3aa: CASSLRGITGVDTQYF
j_gene: TRBJ1-5; d_gene: NA; abundance: NA; v_gene: TRBV7-2; CDR3nt: TGTGCCAGCAGCCCGACAGGCTCTAATCAGCCCCAGCATTTT; CDR3aa: CASSPTGSNQPQHF
j_gene: TRBJ1-5; d_gene: TRBD1; abundance: NA; v_gene: TRBV19; CDR3nt: TGTGCCAGTAGCCTAACAGGGGGCATCAATCAGCCCCAGCATTTT; CDR3aa: CASSLTGGINQPQHF
j_gene: TRBJ2-7; d_gene: NA; abundance: NA; v_gene: TRBV4-2; CDR3nt: TGTGCCAGCACCAACACAGGGAAAGGGTCAAACGAGCAGTACTTC; CDR3aa: CASTNTGKGSNEQYF
j_gene: TRBJ2-1; d_gene: NA; abundance: NA; v_gene: TRBV15; CDR3nt: TGTGCCACCAGCAGGGCTCTCAGGGAAGGGCCCTACAATGAGCAGTTCTTC; CDR3aa: CATSRALREGPYNEQFF
j_gene: TRBJ2-2; d_gene: TRBD1; abundance: NA; v_gene: TRBV29-1; CDR3nt: TGCAGCGTTGTAAGGGACAGGGGCGGAACCGGGGAGCTGTTTTTT; CDR3aa: CSVVRDRGGTGELFF
j_gene: TRBJ2-1; d_gene: NA; abundance: NA; v_gene: TRBV9; CDR3nt: TGTGCCAGCAGCGGAGAGTCGGGAGTGCAGTTCTTC; CDR3aa: CASSGESGVQFF
j_gene: TRBJ2-5; d_gene: TRBD2; abundance: few; v_gene: TRBV5-1; CDR3nt: TGCGCCAGCAGCTTGGAGTCTAGCGGGGGCCAAGAGACCCAGTACTTC; CDR3aa: CASSLESSGGQETQYF
j_gene: TRBJ2-3; d_gene: TRBD1; abundance: once; v_gene: TRBV5-1; CDR3nt: TGCGCCAGCAGCGAACAGGGGTTCGATACGCAGTATTTT; CDR3aa: CASSEQGFDTQYF
j_gene: TRBJ1-6; d_gene: TRBD1; abundance: once; v_gene: TRBV7-9; CDR3nt: TGTGCCAGCAGCCTAGGACAGGGTGTTACACCCCTCCACTTT; CDR3aa: CASSLGQGVTPLHF
j_gene: TRBJ1-4; d_gene: NA; abundance: NA; v_gene: TRBV5-1; CDR3nt: TGCGCCAGCAGCTTTGCCTTCGGGGAAGGGAAACTGTTTTTT; CDR3aa: CASSFAFGEGKLFF
j_gene: TRBJ2-1; d_gene: TRBD2; abundance: NA; v_gene: TRBV24-1; CDR3nt: TGTGCCACCAGTGATTTGGACGGGGGGTACAATGAGCAGTTCTTC; CDR3aa: CATSDLDGGYNEQFF
j_gene: TRBJ1-2; d_gene: NA; abundance: NA; v_gene: TRBV7-3; CDR3nt: TGTGCCAGCAGCTTAAACAGGCAGGATGGGGGCTACACCTTC; CDR3aa: CASSLNRQDGGYTF
j_gene: TRBJ1-1; d_gene: TRBD1; abundance: once; v_gene: TRBV2; CDR3nt: TGTGCCAGCCTAGCGACGGGACAGCTGAACACTGAAGCTTTCTTT; CDR3aa: CASLATGQLNTEAFF
j_gene: TRBJ2-5; d_gene: TRBD1; abundance: NA; v_gene: TRBV18; CDR3nt: TGTGCCAGCTCACCACGGGGACAGGGGGCGGAGACCCAGTACTTC; CDR3aa: CASSPRGQGAETQYF
j_gene: TRBJ2-3; d_gene: TRBD2; abundance: NA; v_gene: TRBV11-2; CDR3nt: TGTGCCAGCAGCTTAGGCGGGGGGGCCCAAGATACGCAGTATTTT; CDR3aa: CASSLGGGAQDTQYF
j_gene: TRBJ1-5; d_gene: NA; abundance: NA; v_gene: TRBV28; CDR3nt: TGTGCCAGCAGTTCGGGGGGGTTTCGCAATCAGCCCCAGCATTTT; CDR3aa: CASSSGGFRNQPQHF
j_gene: TRBJ2-7; d_gene: TRBD2; abundance: NA; v_gene: TRBV27; CDR3nt: TGTGCCAGCAGCCTAGAGCGGGGGCGGTCCTACGAGCAGTACTTC; CDR3aa: CASSLERGRSYEQYF
j_gene: TRBJ2-7; d_gene: NA; abundance: NA; v_gene: TRBV1; CDR3nt: TGCACCAGCAGCCAACCACAGGGGGCGGTTTACGAGCAGTACTTC; CDR3aa: CTSSQPQGAVYEQYF
j_gene: TRBJ1-6; d_gene: NA; abundance: NA; v_gene: TRBV6-5; CDR3nt: TGTGCCAGCGCCCGGGAGTATAATTCACCCCTCCACTTT; CDR3aa: CASAREYNSPLHF
j_gene: TRBJ1-5; d_gene: NA; abundance: NA; v_gene: TRBV6-5; CDR3nt: TGTGCCAGCAGCTCAGATCGTAGCAATCAGCCCCAGCATTTT; CDR3aa: CASSSDRSNQPQHF
j_gene: TRBJ1-2; d_gene: TRBD1; abundance: NA; v_gene: TRBV7-8; CDR3nt: TGTGCCAGCAGCTTAGCGACAGGGGACTATGGCTACACCTTC; CDR3aa: CASSLATGDYGYTF
j_gene: TRBJ2-5; d_gene: NA; abundance: once; v_gene: TRBV2; CDR3nt: TGTGCCAATCTCGAGGGGGGGGGCTCTCAAGAGACCCAGTACTTC; CDR3aa: CANLEGGGSQETQYF
j_gene: TRBJ1-1; d_gene: TRBD1; abundance: NA; v_gene: TRBV13; CDR3nt: TGTGCCAGCAGCTCTGGACAGGGGAAAAGCTCTGAAGCTTTCTTT; CDR3aa: CASSSGQGKSSEAFF
j_gene: TRBJ2-5; d_gene: NA; abundance: NA; v_gene: TRBV6-5; CDR3nt: TGTGCCAGCAGATCGAGTGAGACCCAGTACTTC; CDR3aa: CASRSSETQYF
j_gene: TRBJ2-3; d_gene: TRBD2; abundance: NA; v_gene: TRBV2; CDR3nt: TGTGCCAGCAGTGGGGACTACAACACAGATACGCAGTATTTT; CDR3aa: CASSGDYNTDTQYF
j_gene: TRBJ2-1; d_gene: TRBD2; abundance: few; v_gene: TRBV6-5; CDR3nt: TGTGCCAGCAGTACCGGGACTAGCGGGGTGGCTGAGCAGTTCTTC; CDR3aa: CASSTGTSGVAEQFF
j_gene: TRBJ2-3; d_gene: NA; abundance: NA; v_gene: TRBV5-5; CDR3nt: TGTGCCAGCAGTCTCCTTTCGGGGTCAGATACGCAGTATTTT; CDR3aa: CASSLLSGSDTQYF
j_gene: TRBJ1-1; d_gene: NA; abundance: NA; v_gene: TRBV6-5; CDR3nt: TGTGCCAGCAGTTACTCCGGCGGGGGGGGTGAAGCTTTCTTT; CDR3aa: CASSYSGGGGEAFF
j_gene: TRBJ1-1; d_gene: TRBD1; abundance: NA; v_gene: TRBV7-9; CDR3nt: TGTGCCAGCAGCGACCGGGACAGGGGGGCTTTCTTT; CDR3aa: CASSDRDRGAFF
j_gene: TRBJ1-1; d_gene: TRBD1; abundance: NA; v_gene: TRBV5-6; CDR3nt: TGTGCCAGCAGCATGGGACAGGGGGTGGCTGAAGCTTTCTTT; CDR3aa: CASSMGQGVAEAFF
j_gene: TRBJ2-1; d_gene: TRBD2; abundance: NA; v_gene: TRBV5-4; CDR3nt: TGTGCCAGCAGCTCGATACTAGCGGGGGGGGCCAATGAGCAGTTCTTC; CDR3aa: CASSSILAGGANEQFF
j_gene: TRBJ1-2; d_gene: TRBD1; abundance: NA; v_gene: TRBV11-2; CDR3nt: TGTGCCAGCAGCCTAGCCGGACAGGGCCCACATGGCTACACCTTC; CDR3aa: CASSLAGQGPHGYTF
j_gene: TRBJ2-1; d_gene: NA; abundance: few; v_gene: TRBV4-3; CDR3nt: TGCGCCAGCAGCCAAGAAGTGACAGTGGGAAGCTCCTACAATGAGCAGTTCTTC; CDR3aa: CASSQEVTVGSSYNEQFF
j_gene: TRBJ1-1; d_gene: TRBD1; abundance: NA; v_gene: TRBV12-3/TRBV12-4; CDR3nt: TGTGCCACAGGACAGGGGAACGGTGAAGCTTTCTTT; CDR3aa: CATGQGNGEAFF
j_gene: TRBJ1-2; d_gene: NA; abundance: NA; v_gene: TRBV5-8; CDR3nt: TGTGCCAGCAGCCTAACAGGGAACTTTGGCTACACCTTC; CDR3aa: CASSLTGNFGYTF
j_gene: TRBJ2-5; d_gene: NA; abundance: NA; v_gene: TRBV4-1; CDR3nt: TGCGCCAGCAGCCAAGTAGTTTCCCAAGAGACCCAGTACTTC; CDR3aa: CASSQVVSQETQYF
j_gene: TRBJ2-5; d_gene: TRBD1; abundance: NA; v_gene: TRBV10-3; CDR3nt: TGTGCCATCAGTGAGTCGCGACAGGGGGCTGTAAGGGAGACCCAGTACTTC; CDR3aa: CAISESRQGAVRETQYF
j_gene: TRBJ1-1; d_gene: NA; abundance: once; v_gene: TRBV6-5; CDR3nt: TGTGCCAGCAGTTACTCGAGGCAGGGATACACTGAAGCTTTCTTT; CDR3aa: CASSYSRQGYTEAFF
j_gene: TRBJ1-2; d_gene: TRBD1; abundance: few; v_gene: TRBV15; CDR3nt: TGTGCCACCAGCAGAGACCTATCGCGACAGGGGGCAAAGGGCTACACCTTC; CDR3aa: CATSRDLSRQGAKGYTF
j_gene: TRBJ2-5; d_gene: NA; abundance: NA; v_gene: TRBV4-1; CDR3nt: TGCGCCAGCAGCCAAGACCGACCAGCGAGGGGGATGGAGACCCAGTACTTC; CDR3aa: CASSQDRPARGMETQYF
j_gene: TRBJ2-5; d_gene: TRBD1; abundance: NA; v_gene: TRBV9; CDR3nt: TGTGCCAGCAGCGTAGGTGGGACAGGGGGACAAGAGACCCAGTACTTC; CDR3aa: CASSVGGTGGQETQYF
j_gene: TRBJ2-5; d_gene: TRBD1; abundance: NA; v_gene: TRBV5-1; CDR3nt: TGCGCCAGCAGCTTAACCGGGACAGGGATTGTAGAGACCCAGTACTTC; CDR3aa: CASSLTGTGIVETQYF
j_gene: TRBJ2-6; d_gene: NA; abundance: NA; v_gene: TRBV3-1/TRBV3-2; CDR3nt: TGTGCCAGCAGCCTCAGTACGTGGTTCAGCGTCCTGACTTTC; CDR3aa: CASSLSTWFSVLTF
j_gene: TRBJ1-6; d_gene: TRBD1; abundance: NA; v_gene: TRBV19; CDR3nt: TGTGCCAGTACCCCGACAGGGGGCATCGGTTCACCCCTCCACTTT; CDR3aa: CASTPTGGIGSPLHF
j_gene: TRBJ1-3; d_gene: NA; abundance: few; v_gene: TRBV7-2; CDR3nt: TGTGCCAGCAGCATCGGACTTTTGGGATCTGGAAACACCATATATTTT; CDR3aa: CASSIGLLGSGNTIYF
j_gene: TRBJ1-6; d_gene: NA; abundance: NA; v_gene: TRBV28; CDR3nt: TGTGCCAGCAGTTTAGTGGGCCCATATAATTCACCCCTCCACTTT; CDR3aa: CASSLVGPYNSPLHF
j_gene: TRBJ1-5; d_gene: NA; abundance: few; v_gene: TRBV7-8; CDR3nt: TGTGCCAGCAGCCCCGGGACACCCGATCAGCCCCAGCATTTT; CDR3aa: CASSPGTPDQPQHF
j_gene: TRBJ2-5; d_gene: NA; abundance: NA; v_gene: TRBV7-2; CDR3nt: TGTGCCAGCAGCTCCGTCGGTCCTAGGGAGACCCAGTACTTC; CDR3aa: CASSSVGPRETQYF
j_gene: TRBJ1-5; d_gene: TRBD1; abundance: NA; v_gene: TRBV18; CDR3nt: TGTGCCAGCTCATATACATCGGGACAGAACTTGAATCAGCCCCAGCATTTT; CDR3aa: CASSYTSGQNLNQPQHF
j_gene: TRBJ1-2; d_gene: TRBD1; abundance: NA; v_gene: TRBV7-2; CDR3nt: TGTGCCAGCAGCTTGCTACTCCCGAACAGGGGTGGCTCTGGCTACACCTTC; CDR3aa: CASSLLLPNRGGSGYTF